The TCR beta chain described here comes from a study of T cells in Graves' hyperthyroidism and ophthalmopathy. This clonotype has ten or more counts. TCR beta CDR3 sequences were amplified from RNA transcripts. A set of HTBI primers served as the primers for a first-round RT-PCR of the TCR CDR3. TCRdb processed the multiplex PCR reads anew with MiXCR; each CDR3 protein has one entry. The data contain approximately 210,000 distinct CDR3 sequences, under 20% of them singletons. This CDR3 is built from 16 residues. CDR1 is SNHLY and CDR2 is FYNNEI in the germline V gene. The germline V and J ends were trimmed by 3 bases and 3 bases, with 17 bases remaining between them.

The specimen was blood. This sequence joins TRBV2 and TRBJ1-2; possibly TRBD1 for D (5 bases). The receptor comes from a man between 50 and 59 years old with Graves' hyperthyroidism. The CDR3 DNA follows: TGTGCCAGCAGTGAGATGACAAGGGGCGAGTACTATGGCTACACCTTC. This codes for CASSEMTRGEYYGYTF.